This T cell receptor (beta chain) was recorded in a study of cytomegalovirus exposure and HLA in healthy donors. Study findings and constraints: In an earlier analysis, about 87% or about 30%: the productive usage of most TCR beta V segments. The CMV antigen specificity of a few CMV-associated chains was confirmed through in vitro analysis.

Those who donated were healthy bone marrow donors. Turning to this clone: Its antigen remains unknown.

The V segment lost 0 bases and the J segment 5 bases; nucleotides outside the gene matches: 6. CDR1 and CDR2 (germline): KGHSH, LQKENI. CDR3 length equals 15 residues. PCR employed 60 Vbeta and 13 Jbeta primers. Using immunoSEQ multiplex PCR, the repertoire was profiled, and TCRdb retains in-frame clones only, with some absent. Of approximately 110,000 clones listed, 79% are singletons. The chain links TRBV18 to TRBJ2-5, with 7 bases aligning to TRBD1. The sequenced sample consisted of PBMCs. This TCR derives from a woman aged 18-35 years in good health and CMV-seropositive. CDR3 DNA sequence: TGTGCCAGCTCACCACCTGAAGGGGGCAGGGAGACCCAGTACTTC. This codes for CASSPPEGGRETQYF. The entire variable domain, with the rest obtained from reference TRBV18 and TRBJ2-5, is as follows: NAGVMQNPRHLVRRRGQEARLRCSPMKGHSHVYWYRQLPEEGLKFMVYLQKENIIDESGMPKERFSAEFPKEGPSILRIQQVVRGDSAAYFCASSPPEGGRETQYFGPGTRLLVL.